The clone carrying this T cell receptor (beta chain) was seen only once. Its antigen remains unidentified. The data were taken from a study of T cell responses to AZD1222 COVID-19 vaccine. Regarding the study as a whole: The repertoires were collected only after the peak T cell response.

The germline V gene has CDR1 MNHEY and CDR2 SMNVEV (reference sequence). CDR3 length equals 15 residues. Germline trimming cut 4 bases from V and 0 bases from J; bases unmatched to any gene: 6. Data came from immunoSEQ multiplex PCR; TCRdb stores just in-frame clones and leaves some out. The repertoire holds about 140,000 clones, with 75% to 90% as singletons. The starting material was peripheral blood, obtained on day 0 of AZD1222 vaccination. The V gene is TRBV27, the J gene TRBJ2-7; 7 positions match TRBD2. The clonotype originates from an adult in good health. The CDR3 reads CASSSLAGSSYEQYF. The CDR3 bases are TGTGCCAGCAGTTCCTTAGCGGGTAGCTCCTACGAGCAGTACTTC.